This is a list of T cell receptor beta chains from one sample in a study of identical twins. From the 5' RACE reads, TCRdb called clonotypes with MiXCR, one entry per CDR3 protein. This sample has 450,000 to 600,000 distinct CDR3 sequences, with 20% to 25% found just once. These same records also appear under a second study, on yellow fever vaccine responses in identical twins.

The sequenced sample consisted of CD4+ T cells sorted from blood. The receptors stem from a woman aged 18-29 years in good health. Each CDR3 is given with its conserved first and last residue.

TRBV10-3,TRBJ2-1,CAISERETNEQLF
TRBV10-3,TRBJ2-7,CATGPGTSYEQYF
TRBV10-1,TRBJ2-2,CASSVGITGELFF
TRBV5-1,TRBJ1-2,CASSEGQGYGYTF
TRBV12-3/TRBV12-4,TRBJ2-4,CASSWGQHVAKNIQYF
TRBV12-3/TRBV12-4,TRBJ2-2,CASSFPSGGNTGELFF
TRBV7-2,TRBJ2-3,CASSLGGFSDTQYF
TRBV28,TRBJ1-5,CATNRQGSQPQHF
TRBV7-9,TRBJ2-3,CASSFDFTDTQYF
TRBV12-3/TRBV12-4,TRBJ2-2,CASRPGSTTGELFF
TRBV7-2,TRBJ1-1,CASSLNPVFDTEAFF
TRBV6-1,TRBJ2-3,CASRLQAGTDTQYF
TRBV20-1,TRBJ2-3,CSARAPGVTDTQYF
TRBV12-3/TRBV12-4,TRBJ1-1,CASSLGGLTEAFF
TRBV15,TRBJ1-1,CATSRSTTEAFF
TRBV6-1,TRBJ2-1,CASSLSGRWNEQFF
TRBV10-3,TRBJ2-4,CAVQQGAATNIQYF
TRBV7-2,TRBJ2-7,CASSLTYEISYEQYF
TRBV5-1,TRBJ2-1,CASSPTGNPYNEQFF
TRBV4-1,TRBJ2-1,CASSQDRLAGRSNEQFF
TRBV6-5,TRBJ1-2,CASSYLDRGPGYTF
TRBV11-2,TRBJ2-2,CASSILTGLAGGLTNTGELFF
TRBV14,TRBJ2-7,CASSRTRLAGVFGQYF
TRBV7-9,TRBJ2-5,CASSRDSRTQYF
TRBV12-3/TRBV12-4,TRBJ2-3,CASSSTVGTDTQYF
TRBV5-1,TRBJ2-7,CASSFAPQGAGAYEQYF